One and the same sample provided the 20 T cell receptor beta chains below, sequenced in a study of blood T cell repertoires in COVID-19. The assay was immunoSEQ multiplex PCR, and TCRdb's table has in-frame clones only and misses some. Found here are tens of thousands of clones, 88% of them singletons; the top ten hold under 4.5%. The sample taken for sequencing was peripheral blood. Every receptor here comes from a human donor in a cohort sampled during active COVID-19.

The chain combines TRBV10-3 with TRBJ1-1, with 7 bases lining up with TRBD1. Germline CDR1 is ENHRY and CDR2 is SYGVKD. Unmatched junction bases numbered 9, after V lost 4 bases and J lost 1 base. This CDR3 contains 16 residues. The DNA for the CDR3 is TGTGCCATCAGTGCGGTAAGGGGGCGGCCGAACACTGAAGCTTTCTTT. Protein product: CAISAVRGRPNTEAFF.

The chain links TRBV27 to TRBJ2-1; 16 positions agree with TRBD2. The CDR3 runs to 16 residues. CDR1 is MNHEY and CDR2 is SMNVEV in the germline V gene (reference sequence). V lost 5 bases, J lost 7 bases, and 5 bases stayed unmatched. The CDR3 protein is CASSPGTSGGANEQFF. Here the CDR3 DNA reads TGTGCCAGCAGTCCAGGGACTAGCGGGGGGGCGAATGAGCAGTTCTTC.

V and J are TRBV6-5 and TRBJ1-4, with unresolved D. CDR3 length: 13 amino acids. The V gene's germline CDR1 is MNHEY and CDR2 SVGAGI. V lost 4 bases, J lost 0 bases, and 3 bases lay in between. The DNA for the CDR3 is TGTGCCAGCAGTTTAACAACTAATGAAAAACTGTTTTTT. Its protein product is CASSLTTNEKLFF.

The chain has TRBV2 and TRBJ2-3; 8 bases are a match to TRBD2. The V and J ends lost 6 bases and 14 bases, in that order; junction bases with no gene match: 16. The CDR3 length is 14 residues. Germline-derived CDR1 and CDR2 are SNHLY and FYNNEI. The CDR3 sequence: CASRSTLAGVILYF. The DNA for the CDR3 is TGTGCCAGCAGGTCTACCCTAGCGGGTGTGATCTTGTATTTT.

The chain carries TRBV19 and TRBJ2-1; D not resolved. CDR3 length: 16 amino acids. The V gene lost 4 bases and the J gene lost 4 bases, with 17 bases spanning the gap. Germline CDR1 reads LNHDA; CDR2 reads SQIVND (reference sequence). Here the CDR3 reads CASSSDSSALYNEQFF. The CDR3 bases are TGTGCCAGTAGTAGTGACTCCTCCGCCCTTTACAATGAGCAGTTCTTC. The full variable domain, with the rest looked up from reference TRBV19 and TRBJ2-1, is DGGITQSPKYLFRKEGQNVTLSCEQNLNHDAMYWYRQDPGQGLRLIYYSQIVNDFQKGDIAEGYSVSREKKESFPLTVTSAQKNPTAFYLCASSSDSSALYNEQFFGPGTRLTVL.

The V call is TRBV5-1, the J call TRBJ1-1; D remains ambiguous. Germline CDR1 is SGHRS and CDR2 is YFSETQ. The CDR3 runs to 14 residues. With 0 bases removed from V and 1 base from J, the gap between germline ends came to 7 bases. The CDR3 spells CASSLGASNTEAFF. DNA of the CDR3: TGCGCCAGCAGCTTGGGGGCGTCGAACACTGAAGCTTTCTTT.

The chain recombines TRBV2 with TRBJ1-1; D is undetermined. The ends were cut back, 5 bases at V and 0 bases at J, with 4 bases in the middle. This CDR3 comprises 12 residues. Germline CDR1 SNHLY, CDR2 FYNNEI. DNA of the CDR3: TGTGCCAGCAGTATTATGAACACTGAAGCTTTCTTT. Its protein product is CASSIMNTEAFF.

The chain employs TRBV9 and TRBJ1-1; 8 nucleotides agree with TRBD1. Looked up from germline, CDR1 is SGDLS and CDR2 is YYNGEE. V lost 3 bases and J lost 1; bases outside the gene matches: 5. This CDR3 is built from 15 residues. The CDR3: CASSAVGTGNTEAFF. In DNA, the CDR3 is TGTGCCAGCAGCGCAGTGGGGACAGGGAACACTGAAGCTTTCTTT.

The CDR3 nucleotides read TGTGCTAGTGGTTTGGGGGGGGGTGAAAAACTGTTTTTT. Its translation is CASGLGGGEKLFF. V is TRBV12-5 and J is TRBJ1-4; D perhaps matches TRBD1 (5 bases). This CDR3 comprises 13 residues. Looked up from germline, CDR1 is LGHNT and CDR2 is FRNRAP. Between the trimmed V and J ends, which lost 1 base and 7 bases, there was a span of 7 bases.

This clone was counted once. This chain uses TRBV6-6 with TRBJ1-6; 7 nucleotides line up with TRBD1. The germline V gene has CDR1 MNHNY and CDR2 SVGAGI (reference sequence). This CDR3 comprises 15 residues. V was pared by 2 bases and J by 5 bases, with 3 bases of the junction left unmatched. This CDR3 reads CASSYRDSNNSPLHF. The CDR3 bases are TGTGCCAGCAGTTACCGGGACAGTAATAATTCACCCCTCCACTTT.

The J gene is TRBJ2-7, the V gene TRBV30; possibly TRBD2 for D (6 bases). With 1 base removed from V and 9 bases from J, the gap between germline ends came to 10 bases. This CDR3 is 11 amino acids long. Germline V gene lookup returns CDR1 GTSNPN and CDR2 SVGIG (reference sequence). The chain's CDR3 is CAWSGEVGQYF. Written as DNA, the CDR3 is TGTGCCTGGAGTGGGGAGGTCGGGCAGTACTTC.

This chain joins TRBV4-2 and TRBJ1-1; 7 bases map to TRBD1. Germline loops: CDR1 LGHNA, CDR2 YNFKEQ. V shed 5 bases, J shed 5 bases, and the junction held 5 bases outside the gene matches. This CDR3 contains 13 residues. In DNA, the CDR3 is TGTGCCAGCAGCTTGGGACAGTTGACTGAAGCTTTCTTT. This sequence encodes CASSLGQLTEAFF.

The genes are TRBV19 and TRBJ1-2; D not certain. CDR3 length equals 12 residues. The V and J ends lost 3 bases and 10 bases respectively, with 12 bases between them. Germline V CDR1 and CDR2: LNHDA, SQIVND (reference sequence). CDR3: CASSILADTYTF. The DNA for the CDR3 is TGTGCCAGTAGTATCTTGGCAGACACCTACACCTTC.

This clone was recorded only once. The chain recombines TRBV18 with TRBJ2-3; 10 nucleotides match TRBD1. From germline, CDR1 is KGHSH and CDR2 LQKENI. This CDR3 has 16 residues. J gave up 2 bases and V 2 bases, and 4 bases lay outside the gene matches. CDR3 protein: CASSPGDRGLTDTQYF. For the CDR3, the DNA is TGTGCCAGCTCACCAGGGGACAGGGGCCTCACAGATACGCAGTATTTT.

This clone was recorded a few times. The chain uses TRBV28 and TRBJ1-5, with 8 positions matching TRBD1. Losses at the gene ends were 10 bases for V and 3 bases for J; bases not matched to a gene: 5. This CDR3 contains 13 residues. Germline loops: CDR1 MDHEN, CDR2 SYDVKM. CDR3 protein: CAIRGLLNQPQHF. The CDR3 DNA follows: TGTGCCATCAGGGGGCTCCTCAATCAGCCCCAGCATTTT.

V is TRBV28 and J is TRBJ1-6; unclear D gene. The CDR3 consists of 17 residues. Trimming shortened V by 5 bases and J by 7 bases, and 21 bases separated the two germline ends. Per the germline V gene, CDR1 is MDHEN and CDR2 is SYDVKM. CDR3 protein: CASSLLSIRYENSPLHF. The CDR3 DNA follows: TGTGCCAGCAGTCTTTTATCGATACGGTACGAGAATTCACCCCTCCACTTT.

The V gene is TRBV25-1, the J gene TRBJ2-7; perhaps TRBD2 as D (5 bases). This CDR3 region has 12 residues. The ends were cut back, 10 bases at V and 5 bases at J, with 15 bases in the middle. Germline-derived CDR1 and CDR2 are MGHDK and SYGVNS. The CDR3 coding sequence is TGTGCCACCTCAGTTGGACTCAACGAGCAGTACTTC. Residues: CATSVGLNEQYF.

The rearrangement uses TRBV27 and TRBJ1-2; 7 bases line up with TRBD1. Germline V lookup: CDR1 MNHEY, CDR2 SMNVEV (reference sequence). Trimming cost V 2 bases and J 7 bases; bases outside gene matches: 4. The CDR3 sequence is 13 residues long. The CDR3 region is CASSLTGVGGYTF. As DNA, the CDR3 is TGTGCCAGCAGTTTAACAGGGGTCGGTGGCTACACCTTC.

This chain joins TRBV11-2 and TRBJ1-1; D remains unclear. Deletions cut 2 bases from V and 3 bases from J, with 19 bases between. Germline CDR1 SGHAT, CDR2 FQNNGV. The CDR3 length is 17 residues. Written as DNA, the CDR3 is TGTGCCAGCAGCTTATCTTTAGAGGCGGAGTACTACACTGAAGCTTTCTTT. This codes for CASSLSLEAEYYTEAFF.

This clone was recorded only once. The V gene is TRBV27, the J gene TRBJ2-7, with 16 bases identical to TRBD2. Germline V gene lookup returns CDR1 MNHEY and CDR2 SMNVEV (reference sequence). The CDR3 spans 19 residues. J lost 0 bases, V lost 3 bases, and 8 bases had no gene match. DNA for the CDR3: TGTGCCAGCAGTTTGAGACCGGGACTAGCGGGAGGGTTCTCCTACGAGCAGTACTTC. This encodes CASSLRPGLAGGFSYEQYF.